This T cell receptor beta chain was sequenced during a study of CD8 T cells in Susac syndrome. Random hexamers primed reverse transcription of about 0.45 to 1 ug RNA. Each CDR3 protein is one row after TCRdb ran MiXCR on the immunoSEQ multiplex PCR reads. Of 160,000 or so distinct CDR3 sequences in the sample, roughly 96% are singletons; the top ten hold approximately 0.17%. Study outcomes and limitations: An acknowledgment was made by the study that its TCR sequencing and HLA analysis involved relatively few individuals.

V lost 3 bases and J lost 4, with 14 bases in between. The CDR3 has 15 amino acids. From blood CD8+ and CD4+ T cells, TCR beta sequences were generated. Patients having Susac syndrome satisfied recently defined diagnostic criteria for definite or probable disease. In regard to this clonotype: The antigen remains undetermined.

The chain carries TRBV12-3 or TRBV12-4 and TRBJ2-3; perhaps D is TRBD1 or TRBD2 (7 bases each). The sequence was obtained from a human donor with Susac syndrome. The sample taken for sequencing was CD4+ T cells from PBMCs. As DNA, the CDR3 is TGTGCCAGCAGTTTCTCCTCAGGGGGGGCAGATACGCAGTATTTT. It translates to CASSFSSGGADTQYF.